The 9 T cell receptor beta chains below all came from one sample that was sequenced in a study of blood T cell repertoires in COVID-19. TCRdb keeps only in-frame clones here, not all; method: immunoSEQ multiplex PCR. Among some 250,000 clones, over 80% were seen once, and the ten largest hold roughly 27%. The sequencing input was peripheral blood. The receptors shown here come from a man in his forties with acute or convalescent COVID-19.

V is TRBV27 and J is TRBJ1-6; 9 bases match TRBD1. Germline V gene lookup returns CDR1 MNHEY and CDR2 SMNVEV (reference sequence). V gave up 4 bases and J gave up 6 bases; unmatched junction bases: 7. This CDR3 region has 16 residues. In DNA, the CDR3 is TGTGCCAGCAGTTGGACAGGGGCGGGCAGTAATTCACCCCTCCACTTT. Protein: CASSWTGAGSNSPLHF.

This chain uses TRBV5-1 with TRBJ2-3; perhaps TRBD1 as D (5 bases). With 1 base removed from V and 0 bases from J, the gap between germline ends came to 12 bases. Per the germline V gene, CDR1 is SGHRS and CDR2 is YFSETQ. The CDR3 runs 16 residues. The CDR3 DNA reads as TGCGCCAGCAGCTTGAGCAGGGCAACTAGCACAGATACGCAGTATTTT. It is translated as CASSLSRATSTDTQYF.

The V gene is TRBV7-9, the J gene TRBJ2-7; 12 bases agree with TRBD2. V lost 1 base to trimming and J lost 7 bases; unmatched junction nucleotides: 2. This CDR3 contains 14 residues. Germline V gene lookup returns CDR1 SEHNR and CDR2 FQNEAQ (reference sequence). The CDR3 DNA reads TGTGCCAGCAGCTTAGGGACTAGCGGGATAGAGCAGTACTTC. Amino acid sequence: CASSLGTSGIEQYF.

V gene TRBV6-5 combines with J gene TRBJ2-3; D possibly corresponds to TRBD2 (6 bases). The V end lost 10 bases, the J end lost 2 bases, and 13 bases lay between the germline ends. Per germline, CDR1 MNHEY and CDR2 SVGAGI. This CDR3 has 13 residues. The CDR3 reads CATSPGLTDTQYF. The CDR3 coding sequence is TGTGCCACCTCCCCGGGACTCACAGATACGCAGTATTTT.

The chain joins TRBV20-1 to TRBJ2-3; a weak D match, TRBD2 (6 bases). Germline CDR1 DFQATT, CDR2 SNEGSKA (reference sequence). This CDR3 has 14 amino acids. V lost 3 bases to trimming and J lost 3 bases, with 13 bases between them. The CDR3 nucleotides are TGCAGTGCTAGTTCGGGAGATTGGACAGATACGCAGTATTTT. This gives the protein CSASSGDWTDTQYF.

This chain connects TRBV7-2 to TRBJ2-7, with 8 bases that match TRBD1. With 5 bases clipped from V and 4 bases from J, the junction kept 7 bases outside the gene matches. Per the germline V gene, CDR1 is SGHTA and CDR2 is FQGNSA. The CDR3 is 14 amino acids. The CDR3 spells CASSRTGFPYEQYF. The CDR3 coding sequence is TGTGCCAGCAGCAGGACAGGGTTCCCTTACGAGCAGTACTTC.

This rearrangement joins TRBV18 to TRBJ2-1; 11 bases match TRBD2. The germline gives CDR1 KGHSH, CDR2 LQKENI. The J segment lost 6 bases and the V segment lost 5 bases, leaving 6 bases of the junction unmatched. CDR3 length: 15 amino acids. DNA for the CDR3: TGTGCCAGCTCAACCCTAGCGGGAGGAGCCAATGAGCAGTTCTTC. Translation: CASSTLAGGANEQFF.

This rearrangement joins TRBV14 to TRBJ1-2; 7 bases agree with TRBD1. The CDR3 extends over 15 amino acids. Germline-derived CDR1 and CDR2 are SGHDN and FVKESK. J was trimmed by 4 bases and V by 4 bases; bases with no gene match: 9. The DNA for the CDR3 is TGTGCCAGCAGCCCCTCGACAGGGTTCCCCTATGGCTACACCTTC. It specifies CASSPSTGFPYGYTF.

This chain uses TRBV10-3 with TRBJ1-1, with TRBD1 matching 8 bases. V lost 6 bases and J lost 1; bases outside the gene matches: 1. The CDR3 sequence is 13 residues long. Germline CDR1 reads ENHRY; CDR2 reads SYGVKD. CDR3 residues: CAIRDRANTEAFF. In nucleotides, the CDR3 is TGTGCCATCAGGGACAGGGCGAACACTGAAGCTTTCTTT.